The 8 T cell receptor beta chains in this list originate from one sample, sequenced in a study of regulatory T cells. General observations from the study: In CD3G-deficient patients, conventional CD4+ T cells were enriched for hydrophobic CDR3 residues at positions 6 and 7.

Primers: 52 TRBV forward and 13 TRBJ reverse. Sequencing used immunoSEQ multiplex PCR; TCRdb keeps in-frame clones, though not all of them. Of 20,000 to 25,000 clones detected, 70% to 90% appear once; the ten largest clones hold 1.3%. Their antigens remain unidentified. Source material: conventional CD4+ T cells sorted from blood. The receptors were gathered from a child aged 5 to 17 with CD3G deficiency.

The V gene is TRBV6-1, the J gene TRBJ1-1, with a tentative D call TRBD1 (6 bases). V was shortened by 6 bases and J by 11 bases, with 25 bases between the two germline ends. Germline V gene lookup returns CDR1 MNHNS and CDR2 SASEGT. The CDR3 has 15 residues. CDR3: CASSGQPGGVKVAFF. The CDR3 DNA reads TGTGCCAGCAGCGGACAGCCGGGCGGGGTTAAGGTGGCTTTCTTT.

J is TRBJ1-2 and V is TRBV7-6; D gene unclear. Germline V gene data show CDR1 as SGHVS and CDR2 as FNYEAQ. This CDR3 contains 13 residues. V was cut by 4 bases and J by 8 bases, with 14 bases left in between. CDR3 nucleotide sequence: TGTGCCAGCAGCTCTCAGCGGCCGAGCGGCTACACCTTC. Amino acids: CASSSQRPSGYTF.

This clone was recorded only once. The rearrangement uses TRBV19 and TRBJ2-1; tentative D call: TRBD1 (6 bases). The germline V gene has CDR1 LNHDA and CDR2 SQIVND (reference sequence). V was clipped by 6 bases and J by 9 bases, with 15 bases between them. The CDR3 extends over 13 amino acids. CDR3: CASRKQGRGEQFF. The CDR3 nucleotides are TGTGCCAGTAGAAAACAGGGTAGGGGTGAGCAGTTCTTC.

The chain joins TRBV11-2 to TRBJ2-7; maybe TRBD1 (5 bases). The CDR3 is made up of 12 amino acids. In germline, CDR1 is SGHAT, CDR2 FQNNGV. V was clipped by 4 bases and J by 7 bases, with 11 bases between them. The CDR3 here is CASSSRVGEQYF. CDR3 in DNA: TGTGCCAGCAGCTCCAGGGTTGGGGAGCAGTACTTC.

The chain is built from TRBV20-1 and TRBJ1-2, with D possibly matching TRBD1 (6 bases). Between the trimmed V and J ends, which lost 6 bases and 5 bases, there was a span of 10 bases. The germline CDR1 and CDR2 sequences are DFQATT and SNEGSKA (reference sequence). This CDR3 comprises 11 residues. CDR3 bases: TGCAGTGCCGACAGGCGTTATGGCTACACCTTC. It yields the protein CSADRRYGYTF.

This chain joins TRBV21-1 and TRBJ2-5; TRBD1, as called in the table, went unchecked against the DNA. TRBV21-1 counts as a pseudogene. The CDR3 length is 18 residues. The CDR3 bases are TGTGCCAGCAGCTACATCGAAACAACCGACAGGGGAGAAGAGACCCAGTACTTC. As protein: CASSYIETTDRGEETQYF.

The chain is built from TRBV28 and TRBJ2-1, with 8 bases fitting TRBD1. V trimming: 6 bases; J trimming: 6 bases; junction bases outside the gene matches: 22. The germline V gene encodes CDR1 MDHEN and CDR2 SYDVKM. The CDR3 is made up of 19 amino acids. The CDR3 DNA reads as TGTGCCAGCAGCCGCCGGGACAGGTTACGCCCAAGGGAAATCAATGAGCAGTTCTTC. Its translation is CASSRRDRLRPREINEQFF.

This sequence joins TRBV14 and TRBJ2-2; 11 bases fit TRBD2. This CDR3 is built from 16 residues. V trimming: 6 bases; J trimming: 3 bases; junction bases outside the gene matches: 6. From germline, CDR1 is SGHDN and CDR2 FVKESK. CDR3 DNA: TGTGCCAGCAGAAAAACGGGACTAGCGGACACCGGGGAGCTGTTTTTT. Its translation is CASRKTGLADTGELFF.